Reported below is one T cell receptor (beta chain). Recruits, aged about 18 to 100 years, lived in roughly 22 US areas. Symptom resolution, clearance, or two negative PCRs marked the recovered donors of Cohort 3. The data belong to a study of blood T cell repertoires in COVID-19. Study overall: Spain, Italy and the United States supplied samples that represented acute and convalescent COVID-19. PBMCs, B-cell-depleted T cells, or T cells were the source of the cDNA or gDNA that made up the material.

Germline values: CDR1 SGHDT, CDR2 YYEEEE. There are 13 residues in the CDR3. Trimming left V 0 bases short and J 1 base short, with 5 bases between. Produced via immunoSEQ multiplex PCR; TCRdb's table is partial and in-frame only. The sample yields 350,000 to 400,000 clones, more than 85% seen once. The sample comprised PBMCs or T cells enriched from blood (not recorded which). The clonotype was recovered from a woman aged 25 to 39 who had recovered from COVID-19. The chain recombines TRBV5-6 with TRBJ2-7; no firm D call. CDR3 in amino acids: CASSLEQSYEQYF. The CDR3 DNA is TGTGCCAGCAGCTTGGAACAGTCCTACGAGCAGTACTTC.